A selection of T cell receptor beta chains follows, all from one sample in a study of low-dose radiotherapy and immunotherapy resistance in tumors. TCRdb reprocessed the reads via MiXCR and lists one record per CDR3 protein. The top ten clones hold 13% of a sample with about 91,000 distinct CDR3 sequences, approximately 22% of them seen once. This specimen was PBMCs, taken after low-dose radiotherapy plus immunotherapy. The receptors derive from a female donor with ovarian cancer. Both conserved end residues are part of each CDR3.

J	V	CDR3
TRBJ1-5	TRBV20-1	CSAMGQNNQPQHF
TRBJ1-6	TRBV5-1	CASSLEGGFNSPLHF
TRBJ2-1	TRBV24-1	CATSDFQTGLSSYNEQFF
TRBJ2-7	TRBV5-1	CASSLSGGYEQYF
TRBJ2-6	TRBV19	CASSRRGAGANVLTF
TRBJ1-4	TRBV10-3	CASAEGNEKLFF
TRBJ2-7	TRBV6-1	CASSPFPTSSGEQYF
TRBJ1-1	TRBV29-1	CSVVSWENTEAFF
TRBJ2-1	TRBV2	CASSEEGAGSYNEQFF
TRBJ2-7	TRBV6-2/TRBV6-3	CASMGLGEQYF
TRBJ1-5	TRBV11-2	CASSLGKRQPQHF
TRBJ1-6	TRBV2	CASGTTGGLYNSPLHF
TRBJ2-2	TRBV19	CASSISAANTGELFF
TRBJ2-5	TRBV29-1	CSVEDARGGGAGQETQYF
TRBJ1-6	TRBV28	CAATPGTGSLSPLHF
TRBJ2-7	TRBV18	CASSRDRGPYEQYF
TRBJ2-1	TRBV28	CASSFEGAWRNEQFF
TRBJ2-1	TRBV3-1	CASSQVSGTLGNEQFF
TRBJ1-6	TRBV30	CAGSDRARRNSPLHF
TRBJ2-7	TRBV28	CASSLLGEQYF
TRBJ2-7	TRBV4-2	CASSQEDRAHEQYF
TRBJ2-3	TRBV6-6	CASSYTQGLTDTQYF
TRBJ2-1	TRBV7-8	CASSLVRNEQFF
TRBJ2-5	TRBV2	CASSEFRDQETQYF
TRBJ2-3	TRBV6-2/TRBV6-3	CASSLRDRGTDTQYF
TRBJ1-4	TRBV5-1	CASSLRKGDEKLFF
TRBJ2-5	TRBV27	CASSLRAPVQETQYF
TRBJ2-3	TRBV3-1	CASSQGIRSDTQYF
TRBJ1-4	TRBV20-1	CSAGGQANEKLFF
TRBJ2-1	TRBV21-1	CASSAATSGAYNEQFF
TRBJ2-7	TRBV20-1	CSATRDRGYEQYF
TRBJ1-2	TRBV5-4	CASSLQGVDGYTF
TRBJ2-3	TRBV18	CASSPGTSKLGDTQYF
TRBJ2-7	TRBV6-2/TRBV6-3	CASSYSIPGQRGGHYEQYF
TRBJ2-5	TRBV7-3	CASSLDGTGGVETQYF
TRBJ2-2	TRBV7-3	CASSSSGSVAGELFF
TRBJ1-3	TRBV24-1	CATSDLKGAVPASGNTIYF
TRBJ2-7	TRBV19	CASSIGPRWVEQYF
TRBJ2-2	TRBV5-1	CASSLDGQNTGELFF
TRBJ1-4	TRBV20-1	CSAAKDTKATNEKLFF
TRBJ1-3	TRBV20-1	CSASQGMDGNTIYF
TRBJ2-7	TRBV20-1	CSAREISGLSYEQYF
TRBJ1-5	TRBV9	CASSPTGTGGQPQHF
TRBJ2-2	TRBV14	CASSLGPGELFF
TRBJ2-7	TRBV27	CASAQGAYEQYF
TRBJ1-3	TRBV30	CAWNSGTAGNTIYF
TRBJ2-1	TRBV14	CASSLRDSPYNEQFF
TRBJ2-7	TRBV12-3/TRBV12-4	CASLRTGIYEQYF
TRBJ2-4	TRBV28	CASGTGQNIQYF